This T cell receptor (beta chain) originates from a study of cytomegalovirus exposure and HLA in healthy donors. In the case of this clone: What it binds is not known.

PCR used 60 Vbeta primers and 13 Jbeta primers. The authors' processing: A later analysis counted around 80 million unique TCR beta chains, some 12 million shared. The data were produced by immunoSEQ multiplex PCR, yet TCRdb's version contains in-frame clones alone and is incomplete. The DNA gave D and trimming, while V, J and clone size come from that table. The ten top clones account for about 0.8%, within a sample of about 170,000 clones. Study results and caveats: A later look showed TCR association rates differing by HLA locus, highest for DRB1 and lowest for HLA-C. When analyzed later, a missense DCLRE1C variant was found to be linked to TCR beta V- and J-gene trimming. Serostatus for CMV was the only available immune exposure information.

The V gene lost 4 bases and the J gene lost 7 bases, with 12 bases spanning the gap. The CDR3 sequence is 14 residues long. The germline CDR1 and CDR2 sequences are SGHRS and YFSETQ. The chain is built from TRBV5-1 and TRBJ1-6; no definite D call. This receptor was obtained from a woman under 30 in good health and CMV-seropositive. Specimen: PBMCs. CDR3 in amino acids: CASSPDGGNSPLHF. CDR3 coding DNA: TGCGCCAGCAGCCCGGACGGAGGAAATTCACCCCTCCACTTT.